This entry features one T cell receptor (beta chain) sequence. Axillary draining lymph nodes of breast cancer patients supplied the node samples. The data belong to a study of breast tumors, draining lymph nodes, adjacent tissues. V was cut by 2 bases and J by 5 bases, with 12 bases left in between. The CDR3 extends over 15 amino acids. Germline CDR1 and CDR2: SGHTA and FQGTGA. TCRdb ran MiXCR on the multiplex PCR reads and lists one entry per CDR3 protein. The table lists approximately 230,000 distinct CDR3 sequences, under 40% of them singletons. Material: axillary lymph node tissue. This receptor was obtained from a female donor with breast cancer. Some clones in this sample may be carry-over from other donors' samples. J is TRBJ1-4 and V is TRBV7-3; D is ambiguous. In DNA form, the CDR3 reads TGTGCCAGCAGCTTAGTGGAACGGTACAATGAAAAACTGTTTTTT. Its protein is CASSLVERYNEKLFF.